The next 32 T cell receptor beta chains were all read from a single sample in a study of OX40 agonist ivuxolimab in advanced cancers. Clones were read by immunoSEQ multiplex PCR, and TCRdb kept only the in-frame ones, dropping some. The sample holds approximately 30,000 clones; about four fifths are singletons and the top ten take roughly 20%. The specimen comprised CD4+ or CD8+ T cells sorted from blood, sampled in a trial of the OX40 agonist ivuxolimab. The source of these receptors is an adult with an advanced solid tumor such as melanoma, head and neck, liver or kidney cancer.

The genes are TRBV2 and TRBJ2-2; 7 positions match TRBD1. Germline V CDR1 and CDR2: SNHLY, FYNNEI. The CDR3 spans 13 residues. V lost 4 bases to trimming and J lost 6 bases; unmatched junction nucleotides: 2. Here the CDR3 DNA reads TGTGCCAGCAGTGGACAGGGCTCCGGGGAGCTGTTTTTT. Translation: CASSGQGSGELFF.

V usage is TRBV10-3 and J usage is TRBJ2-7; D is uncertain. The length of the CDR3 is 13 residues. Germline V gives CDR1 ENHRY, CDR2 SYGVKD. V lost 8 bases and J 2 bases, leaving 13 bases between the germline ends. The CDR3 DNA reads TGTGCCATCGGGCCAGTAAAGACCTACGAGCAGTACTTC. It encodes CAIGPVKTYEQYF.

This clone was observed a few times. The chain combines TRBV19 with TRBJ2-5; 7 bases are shared with TRBD2. The CDR3 totals 14 residues. V was pared by 1 base and J by 7 bases, with 6 bases of the junction left unmatched. In germline, CDR1 is LNHDA, CDR2 SQIVND (reference sequence). CDR3 coding DNA: TGTGCCAGTAGTATAGGGGGGGGAGCGGGGACCCAGTACTTC. Protein: CASSIGGGAGTQYF.

The rearrangement links TRBV19 to TRBJ1-1; possible D gene TRBD1, 5 bases. The CDR3 has 16 amino acids. Trimming shortened V by 3 bases and J by 2 bases, and 16 bases separated the two germline ends. Germline assignment: CDR1 LNHDA and CDR2 SQIVND (reference sequence). The CDR3 DNA is TGTGCCAGTAGTATCCCTGATCGGCAGGGCAACACTGAAGCTTTCTTT. It codes for CASSIPDRQGNTEAFF.

The chain employs TRBV18 and TRBJ2-7; 9 nucleotides match TRBD2. V shed 3 bases, J shed 2 bases, and the junction held 2 bases outside the gene matches. The CDR3 is 14 amino acids. The germline V gene encodes CDR1 KGHSH and CDR2 LQKENI. CDR3 protein: CASSPERGAYEQYF. CDR3 nucleotide sequence: TGTGCCAGCTCACCGGAGCGGGGGGCCTACGAGCAGTACTTC. Supplemented by reference TRBV18 and TRBJ2-7, the full variable domain reads NAGVMQNPRHLVRRRGQEARLRCSPMKGHSHVYWYRQLPEEGLKFMVYLQKENIIDESGMPKERFSAEFPKEGPSILRIQQVVRGDSAAYFCASSPERGAYEQYFGPGTRLTVT.

This clone was picked up one time. This chain connects TRBV19 to TRBJ2-3; 8 nucleotides line up with TRBD2. The J segment lost 2 bases and the V segment lost 7 bases, leaving 14 bases of the junction unmatched. Germline V CDR1 and CDR2: LNHDA, SQIVND (reference sequence). The CDR3 totals 17 residues. The CDR3 protein is CASNKLSGRGATDTQYF. The CDR3 region has the DNA TGTGCCAGTAATAAACTGTCGGGGCGGGGGGCCACAGATACGCAGTATTTT.

CDR3 bases: TGTGCCATCAGTGAGCCAAGGGACAGATATGGCTACACCTTC. Encoded protein: CAISEPRDRYGYTF. The genes are TRBV10-3 and TRBJ1-2; 7 bases match TRBD1. Germline CDR1 ENHRY, CDR2 SYGVKD. V lost 2 bases and J lost 5; bases outside the gene matches: 5. CDR3 length equals 14 residues.

This chain joins TRBV28 and TRBJ1-3; D is uncertain. The CDR3 sequence is 14 residues long. Per germline, CDR1 MDHEN and CDR2 SYDVKM. Trimming removed 6 bases from V and 2 bases from J, with 11 bases in between. CDR3: CASRLRTAGNTIYF. The DNA for the CDR3 is TGTGCCAGCAGACTAAGGACTGCTGGAAACACCATATATTTT.

This chain connects TRBV27 to TRBJ1-4; 9 positions match TRBD1. From germline, CDR1 is MNHEY and CDR2 SMNVEV (reference sequence). V lost 6 bases, J lost 8 bases, and 7 bases stayed unmatched. The CDR3 has 14 amino acids. The CDR3, as DNA: TGTGCCAGCAGCCCGGGACAGGGAAGCGAAAAACTGTTTTTT. It specifies CASSPGQGSEKLFF.

The chain joins TRBV29-1 to TRBJ1-1; a weak D match, TRBD1 (6 bases). CDR3 length: 14 amino acids. Germline V gene data show CDR1 as SQVTM and CDR2 as ANQGSEA. The germline V and J ends were trimmed by 4 bases and 10 bases, with 22 bases remaining between them. As DNA, the CDR3 is TGCAGCGTTGGAGGGGATCATTGGGGGCTGGGAGCTTTCTTT. This codes for CSVGGDHWGLGAFF.

The genes are TRBV23-1 and TRBJ2-4; D perhaps matches TRBD1 (6 bases). TRBV23-1 is an open reading frame, and its role is uncertain. The CDR3 loop spans 15 amino acids. Between the trimmed V and J ends, which lost 2 bases and 3 bases, there was a span of 11 bases. CDR3 residues: CASSQEQGVKNIQYF. CDR3 nucleotides: TGCGCCAGCAGTCAAGAACAGGGTGTCAAAAACATTCAGTACTTC.

This clone was seen just once. The gene calls are TRBV2 and TRBJ2-5; tentative D call: TRBD1 (6 bases). Germline values: CDR1 SNHLY, CDR2 FYNNEI. The CDR3 consists of 12 residues. V shed 3 bases and J shed 5 bases, with 7 bases lying between them. The CDR3 DNA reads as TGTGCCAGCAGTGAGGGGGCGGAGACCCAGTACTTC. As protein: CASSEGAETQYF.

The genes are TRBV6-5 and TRBJ2-4, with D possibly being TRBD1 (6 bases). CDR1 MNHEY and CDR2 SVGAGI come from the germline V gene. V lost 0 bases to trimming and J lost 10 bases, with 13 bases between them. The CDR3 covers 14 residues. The CDR3 bases are TGTGCCAGCAGTTACTCCCCGGGACACAAAATTCAGTACTTC. Protein: CASSYSPGHKIQYF.

CDR3 in DNA: TGTGCCAGCAGCCGGGTAACTAGCGAGTACGAGCAGTACTTC. Translation: CASSRVTSEYEQYF. The rearrangement joins TRBV7-2 to TRBJ2-7, with 7 positions matching TRBD2. The germline V gene encodes CDR1 SGHTA and CDR2 FQGNSA. The CDR3 covers 14 residues. V lost 5 bases and J lost 4; bases outside the gene matches: 8.

This clone has a handful of counts. J is TRBJ1-5 and V is TRBV27; no definite D call. Germline CDR1 reads MNHEY; CDR2 reads SMNVEV (reference sequence). This CDR3 is 15 amino acids long. The germline V and J ends were trimmed by 6 bases and 3 bases, with 15 bases remaining between them. CDR3 DNA sequence: TGTGCCAGCAGGCCGTCACGAGGAATCAATCAGCCCCAGCATTTT. Protein sequence: CASRPSRGINQPQHF.

This clone has more than one count but fewer than ten. The V call is TRBV19, the J call TRBJ1-5; D possibly corresponds to TRBD1 (6 bases). CDR1 and CDR2 (germline): LNHDA, SQIVND (reference sequence). V lost 1 base and J lost 7, with 14 bases in between. This CDR3 region has 15 residues. This CDR3 is CASSIATRGRQPQHF. DNA for the CDR3: TGTGCCAGTAGTATAGCTACTAGGGGGAGGCAGCCCCAGCATTTT.

The genes are TRBV10-3 and TRBJ1-1; 7 bases align to TRBD1. Germline loops: CDR1 ENHRY, CDR2 SYGVKD. Trimming took 7 bases from V and 6 from J; bases not matched to a gene: 8. The CDR3 totals 13 residues. The CDR3 is CAIKGAGVAEAFF. The CDR3 nucleotides read TGTGCCATCAAGGGGGCAGGGGTGGCTGAAGCTTTCTTT.

This chain uses TRBV19 with TRBJ1-1, with a possible D match to TRBD1 (6 bases). Per germline, CDR1 LNHDA and CDR2 SQIVND (reference sequence). The CDR3 consists of 13 residues. The V end was cut by 5 bases, the J end by 2 bases, with 9 bases between. CDR3 residues: CASSWGANTEAFF. The CDR3 nucleotides read TGTGCCAGTAGTTGGGGGGCCAACACTGAAGCTTTCTTT.

The chain combines TRBV6-1 with TRBJ1-2; TRBD1 matches at 8 bases. The germline CDR1 and CDR2 sequences are MNHNS and SASEGT. The CDR3 length is 15 residues. The V gene end was trimmed by 2 bases and the J gene end by 7 bases; junction bases not matched to a gene: 9. The CDR3 nucleotides are TGTGCCAGCAGTGAACGGGACAGGCAGCCCGTTGGCTACACCTTC. Translation: CASSERDRQPVGYTF.

This clone was detected only once. The rearrangement uses TRBV7-3 and TRBJ1-1; D uncertain. The CDR3 loop spans 13 amino acids. The V end lost 5 bases, the J end lost 3 bases, and 10 bases lay between the germline ends. The germline CDR1 and CDR2 sequences are SGHTA and FQGTGA. CDR3 protein: CASSLAKDTEAFF. DNA for the CDR3: TGTGCCAGCAGCCTAGCAAAGGACACTGAAGCTTTCTTT.

The chain links TRBV6-5 to TRBJ1-2; no firm D call. Trimming shortened V by 5 bases and J by 8 bases, and 12 bases separated the two germline ends. The CDR3 extends over 12 amino acids. CDR1 is MNHEY and CDR2 is SVGAGI in the germline V gene. The CDR3 region is CASSPGPGGYTF. CDR3 bases: TGTGCCAGCAGTCCCGGGCCTGGGGGCTACACCTTC.

The chain carries TRBV5-1 and TRBJ2-5, with 7 bases aligning to TRBD2. V dropped 4 bases and J dropped 2; count of bases not matched to a gene: 5. The CDR3 loop spans 14 amino acids. CDR1 SGHRS and CDR2 YFSETQ come from the germline V gene. In DNA, the CDR3 is TGCGCCAGCAGCCCGGCTAGCGGACAAGAGACCCAGTACTTC. Translation: CASSPASGQETQYF.

This chain uses TRBV6-4 with TRBJ1-1, with a weak D call TRBD1 (6 bases). In germline, CDR1 is MRHNA, CDR2 SNTAGT. This CDR3 has 13 residues. The ends were cut back, 6 bases at V and 1 base at J, with 9 bases in the middle. The CDR3 DNA reads as TGTGCCAGCAGAAACAGGGAGAACACTGAAGCTTTCTTT. This encodes CASRNRENTEAFF.

The chain recombines TRBV7-9 with TRBJ2-7, with 8 bases aligning to TRBD1. Trimming at V came to 5 bases and at J to 4 bases, leaving 13 bases not matched to a gene. The CDR3 is made up of 16 amino acids. Germline CDR1 SEHNR, CDR2 FQNEAQ (reference sequence). The CDR3: CASSLRTGSIIYEQYF. The CDR3 bases are TGTGCCAGCAGCCTAAGGACAGGGAGTATCATTTACGAGCAGTACTTC.

The V call is TRBV2, the J call TRBJ2-7; the D is unclear. Germline-derived CDR1 and CDR2 are SNHLY and FYNNEI. The CDR3 contains 10 residues. V gave up 5 bases and J gave up 5 bases, with 4 bases separating them. CDR3 sequence reads: CASSWNEQYF. The CDR3 nucleotides read TGTGCCAGCAGTTGGAACGAGCAGTACTTC. The whole variable domain, remainder taken from reference TRBV2 and TRBJ2-7, is EPEVTQTPSHQVTQMGQEVILRCVPISNHLYFYWYRQILGQKVEFLVSFYNNEISEKSEIFDDQFSVERPDGSNFTLKIRSTKLEDSAMYFCASSWNEQYFGPGTRLTVT.

This chain joins TRBV19 and TRBJ1-4; possible D gene TRBD1, 6 bases. Looked up from germline, CDR1 is LNHDA and CDR2 is SQIVND (reference sequence). This CDR3 is 16 amino acids long. V lost 5 bases and J 7 bases, leaving 20 bases between the germline ends. The CDR3 protein is CASSSTSQGISEKLFF. The CDR3 region has the DNA TGTGCCAGTAGTTCGACATCACAGGGTATTAGTGAAAAACTGTTTTTT.

The rearrangement joins TRBV27 to TRBJ2-2; D possibly corresponds to TRBD2 (5 bases). The CDR3 extends over 18 amino acids. Germline V lookup: CDR1 MNHEY, CDR2 SMNVEV (reference sequence). Trimming cost V 1 base and J 0 bases, with 15 bases left between them. The chain's CDR3 is CASSLLAGLNPNTGELFF. In nucleotides, the CDR3 is TGTGCCAGCAGTTTATTGGCGGGCCTTAACCCGAACACCGGGGAGCTGTTTTTT.

The rearrangement uses TRBV5-8 and TRBJ2-1, with unresolved D. Germline loops: CDR1 SGHTS, CDR2 YDEGEE. V lost 2 bases and J lost 4, with 16 bases in between. CDR3 length equals 16 residues. This CDR3 reads CASSFHRARLYNEQFF. For the CDR3, the DNA is TGTGCCAGCAGCTTCCACCGCGCCCGGCTATACAATGAGCAGTTCTTC.

The J gene is TRBJ1-3, the V gene TRBV6-6, with unresolved D. V was shortened by 5 bases and J by 3 bases, with 11 bases between the two germline ends. Germline CDR1 reads MNHNY; CDR2 reads SVGAGI (reference sequence). The CDR3 sequence is 14 residues long. The chain's CDR3 is CASSPGDFGNTIYF. The CDR3 DNA reads TGTGCCAGCAGTCCCGGGGATTTTGGAAACACCATATATTTT.

The genes are TRBV6-6 and TRBJ2-1; 11 bases align to TRBD2. Trimming at V came to 6 bases and at J to 5 bases, leaving 3 bases not matched to a gene. The CDR3 contains 14 residues. In germline, CDR1 is MNHNY, CDR2 SVGAGI (reference sequence). This CDR3 reads CASSTSGRHNEQFF. The CDR3 coding sequence is TGTGCCAGCAGCACTAGCGGGAGACACAATGAGCAGTTCTTC.

V and J are TRBV28 and TRBJ1-5; 10 nucleotides agree with TRBD1. Germline-derived CDR1 and CDR2 are MDHEN and SYDVKM. The trim removed 5 bases at V and 7 bases at J, leaving 8 bases unmatched. The length of the CDR3 is 15 residues. CDR3 coding DNA: TGTGCCAGCAGTGGCGGGACAGGGGCAAGGCAGCCCCAGCATTTT. This codes for CASSGGTGARQPQHF.

The V gene is TRBV30, the J gene TRBJ2-2; possible D gene TRBD1, 7 bases. V was shortened by 7 bases and J by 2 bases, with 14 bases between the two germline ends. This CDR3 is 14 amino acids long. Germline V gives CDR1 GTSNPN, CDR2 SVGIG (reference sequence). CDR3 nucleotides: TGTGCCTTACAGGGGAGGTTAAACACCGGGGAGCTGTTTTTT. It specifies CALQGRLNTGELFF.